The present T cell receptor beta chain was sequenced within a study of response to subunit inactivated influenza vaccine. Study results and caveats: Authors suggested few new T cells are recruited by each seasonal influenza vaccination.

This clonotype was recorded a few times. Its antigen is still unknown. This CDR3 comprises 14 residues. Germline V gene data show CDR1 as SGHNT and CDR2 as YYREEE (reference sequence). V trimming: 3 bases; J trimming: 8 bases; junction bases outside the gene matches: 5. Each CDR3 protein gets one entry after TCRdb re-called the RT-PCR reads with MiXCR. The table has a few hundred thousand distinct CDR3 sequences, about 20% seen once; the top ten hold over 9%. The chain recombines TRBV5-4 with TRBJ1-4, with TRBD1 matching 9 bases. The source of this sequence is a man aged 45 to 70 who received an inactivated influenza vaccine. The sequencing here drew on PBMCs from blood, taken approximately 22 months after vaccination. The CDR3 DNA follows: TGTGCCAGCAGCTCGGGGACAGGGCGGGAAAAACTGTTTTTT. Protein product: CASSSGTGREKLFF.